This record concerns one T cell receptor (beta chain) sequence. Its antigen target is currently unknown. Base qualities are missing; no much larger clone stands one base away. The germline V gene yields MDHEN for CDR1 and SYDVKM for CDR2. The V and J ends are trimmed by 2 bases and 4 bases, leaving 9 bases between them. From cysteine to phenylalanine, the CDR3 is 14 amino acids long. CDR3 DNA is the only sequence kept; it has 42 bases, read in frame from the first base. The record originates from a study of immune evolution from preneoplasia to lung adenocarcinoma (dated by TCRdb to the early 2020s). A note on the overall study: No AAH lesions showed HLA loss of heterozygosity, compared with about 6.3% of AIS, more than 13% of MIA and around a third of ADC lesions. The study profiled immune contexture across lung adenocarcinoma precursors and invasive adenocarcinoma using immune gene expression, TCR sequencing and multiplex immunofluorescence. Resected precursor lesions (AAH, AIS, MIA) and invasive adenocarcinomas were each compared against paired morphologically normal lung tissue. The sample size depended on which specimens were available, not on a prior power calculation. Whole exome sequencing and methylation data from the same cohort of nodules were integrated with the immune data. In total, the cohort included 53 patients with pulmonary nodules, all of whom underwent surgical resection. A total of more than 40 patients contributed TCR sequencing data. According to the study, around 100 samples were used for TCR sequencing. Class I HLA alleles were inferred from exome data with POLYSOLVER, and allele-specific HLA loss was detected with LOHHLA.

The immunoSEQ hsTCRbeta Kit was used to sequence TCR beta CDR3 regions from DNA. The study's own analysis went as follows. The ImmunoSEQ Analyzer was used to analyse the TCR sequencing data. T cell clonality was defined as 1 minus Pielou's evenness, calculated on productive rearrangements. To measure T cell diversity, the inverse Simpson index was applied to productive templates. T cell density was defined as TCR beta template counts normalized to usable DNA, with usable DNA estimated by amplifying and sequencing housekeeping genes. TCR metrics were compared across histologic stages using two-sided Kruskal-Wallis tests. What TCRdb holds here is the immuneACCESS table cut down to in-frame rearrangements. Part of the clones is not present; checked against another copy, under half of the missing clones reflect an unresolved V gene, and the others are unexplained. V, J and clone size are those of that table, while D and trimming were read from the DNA. The sample table holds 9,500 to 11,000 clones, of which 75% to 80% were seen once. The ten largest clonotypes hold 4.8% of the sample.

What the work shows at the level of the full study, not this receptor alone: Normal lung had the highest top T cell clone frequencies, which appeared to decline progressively from AAH through AIS, MIA and invasive adenocarcinoma. The highest T cell clonality was observed in KRAS-mutant nodules compared with EGFR-mutant or double wild-type lesions. The findings reflected association rather than direct causation, and larger cohorts with long-term follow-up and longitudinal biopsies were considered necessary. All patients were from Japan and China, so applicability to Western populations was uncertain. The highest clonality was observed in normal lung, whereas higher T cell density and diversity but lower clonality appeared to be present in later-stage lesions.

Between the mid-2010s and the late 2010s, the patients underwent resection in either Japan or China. Histologic diagnosis of each case was confirmed independently by two lung cancer pathologists on H&E slides. Premalignant or tumor cells were enriched for nucleic acid extraction by macro-dissection performed after pathologic assessment. DNA was isolated from FFPE tissue using the AllPrep DNA/RNA FFPE Kit. Sequencing was carried out using FFPE minimally invasive lung adenocarcinoma tissue. The cell subset or site label corresponds to: micro-invasive lung adenocarcinoma (MIA). The sequence came from an older person with lung adenocarcinoma. Recombination joined TRBV28 with TRBJ1-3, with the D gene too uncertain to name. For the CDR3, the sequence is CASSLIGFGNTIYF. The nucleotides read TGTGCCAGCAGTTTAATAGGGTTCGGAAACACCATATATTTT.